This TCR beta chain appears in the sequencing data of a study of monozygotic twins with inflammatory bowel disease. General observations from the study: Varied immunosuppressive treatments among patients may have increased repertoire variability. IBD patients exhibited fewer clonotypes shared with other individuals than healthy twins, particularly with disease activity. IBD patients carried less diverse TCRbeta repertoires (inverse Simpson) than healthy co-twins.

A word on this clonotype: Its target is not known.

Two nested PCRs, about 16 and 10 cycles, amplified TCRalpha and TCRbeta cDNA. Each CDR3 protein gets one entry in TCRdb, which reprocessed the 5' RACE reads and gives no DNA. The sample has about 150,000 distinct CDR3 sequences. Germline V lookup: CDR1 SEHNR, CDR2 FQNEAQ (reference sequence). The CDR3 has 17 amino acids. This receptor was identified in a human donor with ulcerative colitis or Crohn's disease, or a healthy co-twin of an affected twin (not recorded which). Sample: blood. The chain combines TRBV7-9 with TRBJ2-7; TCRdb picks TRBD2, but there is no DNA to check that call. The chain's CDR3 is CASSLEVGTSGPYEQYF.